What follows are 26 T cell receptor beta chains derived from one specimen sequenced in a study of T cells in Graves' hyperthyroidism and ophthalmopathy. TCR beta CDR3 region amplification was performed from RNA transcripts. During a first-round RT-PCR of the TCR CDR3, the HTBI primer set was used. TCRdb analysed the multiplex PCR reads with MiXCR anew, one entry per CDR3 protein. In the table there are roughly 260,000 distinct CDR3 sequences, roughly 15% of which are singletons. The sequenced material came from blood. The receptor source for this set is a woman between 35 and 50 years old with Graves' hyperthyroidism that later progressed to Graves' ophthalmopathy.

In regard to this clonotype: One end of the junction varies from germline; a read error may be responsible. This chain joins TRBV2 and TRBJ1-3; D gene unclear. The CDR3 contains 12 residues. Germline CDR1 SNHLY, CDR2 FYNNEI. The CDR3 nucleotides are TGTGCCAGCAGCCCTTACGGAGACACCATCTATTTT. It yields the protein CASSPYGDTIYF.

J is TRBJ1-1 and V is TRBV25-1, with D uncertain. The length of the CDR3 is 13 residues. V lost 3 bases and J 1 base, leaving 6 bases between the germline ends. From germline, CDR1 is MGHDK and CDR2 SYGVNS. The CDR3 DNA is TGTGCCAGCAGTGAGCCGGGGAACACTGAAGCTTTCTTT. As protein: CASSEPGNTEAFF.

This clonotype was counted between two and nine times. The chain combines TRBV25-1 with TRBJ1-4; 7 bases are a match to TRBD1. J lost 7 bases, V lost 2 bases, and 7 bases had no gene match. This CDR3 contains 15 residues. The germline CDR1 and CDR2 sequences are MGHDK and SYGVNS. CDR3 DNA sequence: TGTGCCAGCAGTGAAAGACGGACAGGTAGTGAAAAACTGTTTTTT. Translated, it gives CASSERRTGSEKLFF.

This clonotype was seen many times. The rearrangement uses TRBV29-1 and TRBJ2-2, with D perhaps matching TRBD1 (6 bases). Germline V gene data show CDR1 as SQVTM and CDR2 as ANQGSEA. V was pared by 5 bases and J by 7 bases, with 14 bases between. The CDR3 runs to 13 residues. The CDR3 loop is CSVSQGGDGELFF. CDR3 sequence (DNA): TGCAGCGTTTCACAGGGCGGTGACGGGGAGCTGTTTTTT.

This clonotype was recorded many times. J is TRBJ2-2 and V is TRBV28; TRBD1 matches at 12 bases. The CDR3 length is 16 residues. V shed 5 bases and J 4 bases; nucleotides not matched to a gene: 5. Germline-derived CDR1 and CDR2 are MDHEN and SYDVKM. The chain's CDR3 is CASSPGTGGRTGELFF. CDR3 bases: TGTGCCAGCAGTCCCGGGACAGGGGGCCGCACCGGGGAGCTGTTTTTT.

This clonotype was detected ten times or more. The V call is TRBV6-5, the J call TRBJ1-3; TRBD1 matches at 8 bases. The CDR3 has 15 amino acids. V trimming: 2 bases; J trimming: 3 bases; junction bases outside the gene matches: 3. CDR1 and CDR2 (germline): MNHEY, SVGAGI. DNA of the CDR3: TGTGCCAGCAGTTACGGACAGGGAAGTGGAAACACCATATATTTT. Translating it yields CASSYGQGSGNTIYF.

This clonotype was counted at least ten times. This rearrangement joins TRBV9 to TRBJ2-1, with D possibly being TRBD2 (5 bases). CDR3 length: 14 residues. Germline values: CDR1 SGDLS, CDR2 YYNGEE. V was trimmed by 0 bases and J by 8 bases, leaving 12 bases between them. The CDR3 sequence: CASSVAVGVYEQFF. The CDR3 nucleotides are TGTGCCAGCAGCGTAGCGGTCGGGGTCTATGAGCAGTTCTTC.

In this sample, this clonotype turned up many times. This chain joins TRBV20-1 and TRBJ1-6; TRBD1 matches 10 bases. V shed 0 bases, J shed 9 bases, and the junction held 8 bases outside the gene matches. Germline-derived CDR1 and CDR2 are DFQATT and SNEGSKA (reference sequence). The CDR3 is made up of 16 amino acids. The CDR3 DNA sequence: TGCAGTGCTAGAGATCAGGGGACAGGGGAGACTTCACCCCTCCACTTT. Encoded protein: CSARDQGTGETSPLHF.

This clonotype was seen many times. This chain uses TRBV5-6 with TRBJ2-5, with 11 positions matching TRBD2. Per the germline V gene, CDR1 is SGHDT and CDR2 is YYEEEE. This CDR3 comprises 16 residues. V lost 0 bases to trimming and J lost 2 bases; unmatched junction nucleotides: 3. The CDR3 here is CASSLGTSGPQETQYF. CDR3 in DNA: TGTGCCAGCAGCTTGGGGACTAGCGGGCCTCAAGAGACCCAGTACTTC.

This clonotype was seen many times. J is TRBJ2-6 and V is TRBV11-2; D not resolved. Germline CDR1 is SGHAT and CDR2 is FQNNGV. The CDR3 consists of 13 residues. Trimming left V 7 bases short and J 3 bases short, with 7 bases between. The CDR3 region is CASTQSGANVLTF. CDR3 coding DNA: TGTGCCAGCACCCAGAGTGGGGCCAACGTCCTGACTTTC. Based on the CDR3 plus reference TRBV11-2 and TRBJ2-6, the full variable domain is EAGVAQSPRYKIIEKRQSVAFWCNPISGHATLYWYQQILGQGPKLLIQFQNNGVVDDSQLPKDRFSAERLKGVDSTLKIQPAKLEDSAVYLCASTQSGANVLTFGAGSRLTVL.

V gene TRBV11-1 combines with J gene TRBJ2-7; TRBD1 matches 9 bases. Trimming took 5 bases from V and 4 from J; bases not matched to a gene: 9. Germline assignment: CDR1 SGHAT and CDR2 FQDESV (reference sequence). The CDR3 consists of 15 residues. The CDR3 DNA reads TGTGCCAGCAGCCCGTACCGGGACAGGGTATACGAGCAGTACTTC. This translates into CASSPYRDRVYEQYF.

This clonotype was seen many times. The V and J genes are TRBV16 and TRBJ1-4; the D is unclear. Trimming took off 3 bases at V and 8 bases at J, with 16 bases between the two ends. The CDR3 is 15 amino acids. The germline CDR1 and CDR2 sequences are KGHSY and FQNENV. CDR3 protein: CASSQRSSSGEKLFF. In DNA form, the CDR3 reads TGTGCCAGCAGCCAGAGATCGAGTTCCGGGGAAAAACTGTTTTTT.

Ten or more counts support this clonotype. This chain joins TRBV2 and TRBJ2-2, with D perhaps matching TRBD2 (5 bases). The CDR3 spans 14 residues. The V gene lost 7 bases and the J gene lost 3 bases, with 12 bases spanning the gap. Germline CDR1 reads SNHLY; CDR2 reads FYNNEI. This chain's CDR3 is CASTRTLDTGELFF. In DNA, the CDR3 is TGTGCCAGCACCCGGACTTTGGACACCGGGGAGCTGTTTTTT.

This clonotype was recorded at least ten times. The rearrangement joins TRBV14 to TRBJ2-1; D gene unclear. The ends were cut back, 1 base at V and 2 bases at J, with 9 bases in the middle. Looked up from germline, CDR1 is SGHDN and CDR2 is FVKESK. The CDR3 is 15 residues long. CDR3 in amino acids: CASSQVGWPYNEQFF. CDR3 DNA: TGTGCCAGCAGCCAAGTTGGCTGGCCCTACAATGAGCAGTTCTTC.

This clonotype was seen many times. The chain recombines TRBV6-5 with TRBJ2-7; D may be TRBD1 (6 bases). Germline CDR1 MNHEY, CDR2 SVGAGI. CDR3 length: 16 residues. V lost 0 bases, J lost 6 bases, and 18 bases lay in between. Here the CDR3 DNA reads TGTGCCAGCAGTTACTCGGGACACCGCTCAGGATCCGAGCAGTACTTC. Translated: CASSYSGHRSGSEQYF.

The J gene is TRBJ2-1, the V gene TRBV2, with 14 positions matching TRBD2. The CDR3 spans 18 residues. After removal of 3 bases from V and 0 bases from J, the junction contained 4 bases not matched to a gene. Germline V gene data show CDR1 as SNHLY and CDR2 as FYNNEI. The CDR3 DNA sequence: TGTGCCAGCAGTGATTTAGGGACTAGCGGGAGCTCCTACAATGAGCAGTTCTTC. Protein product: CASSDLGTSGSSYNEQFF.

In its sample, this clonotype was seen many times. V gene TRBV5-1 combines with J gene TRBJ1-1; no clear D. Trimming left V 2 bases short and J 0 bases short, with 8 bases between. Germline CDR1 and CDR2: SGHRS and YFSETQ. The CDR3 extends over 14 amino acids. The CDR3 DNA reads as TGCGCCAGCAGCTTTCAGGAAATGAACACTGAAGCTTTCTTT. Translating gives CASSFQEMNTEAFF.

In its sample, this clonotype was seen many times. The chain joins TRBV27 to TRBJ2-7; D tentatively reads TRBD1 or TRBD2 (5 bases each). Germline assignment: CDR1 MNHEY and CDR2 SMNVEV (reference sequence). Trimming cost V 3 bases and J 6 bases, with 12 bases left between them. The CDR3 runs 13 residues. Here the CDR3 reads CASSFAGSSEQYF. CDR3 DNA: TGTGCCAGCAGTTTCGCAGGGAGTTCCGAGCAGTACTTC.

This clonotype was observed at least ten times. The chain employs TRBV5-1 and TRBJ2-5; tentative D call: TRBD2 (5 bases). This CDR3 spans 16 amino acids. Germline V gene lookup returns CDR1 SGHRS and CDR2 YFSETQ. The V gene lost 2 bases and the J gene lost 2 bases, with 16 bases spanning the gap. CDR3 bases: TGCGCCAGCAGCTTTTACACTAGGAGGAATCAAGAGACCCAGTACTTC. Encoded protein: CASSFYTRRNQETQYF.

There are a few counts of this clonotype. The J gene is TRBJ1-4, the V gene TRBV20-1; D perhaps matches TRBD1 (5 bases). Looked up from germline, CDR1 is DFQATT and CDR2 is SNEGSKA (reference sequence). V shed 6 bases and J shed 7 bases, with 18 bases lying between them. The CDR3 loop spans 14 amino acids. CDR3 in DNA: TGCAGTGCCAGACGCGCAGGGTGGAGTGAAAAACTGTTTTTT. It translates to CSARRAGWSEKLFF.

This clonotype has ten or more counts. Germline is not matched at one junction end, which may reflect a read error. This chain joins TRBV20-1 and TRBJ1-2; D is unresolved. The length of the CDR3 is 12 residues. Germline values: CDR1 DFQATT, CDR2 SNEGSKA (reference sequence). CDR3 nucleotide sequence: TGCAGTGCTCGAGACAAGTTCTTTGGCTACACCTTC. It encodes CSARDKFFGYTF.

This clonotype has a count of ten or more. The chain couples TRBV3-1 to TRBJ2-2; tentatively, D is TRBD1 or TRBD2 (5 bases each). The CDR3 has 16 amino acids. Trimming left V 4 bases short and J 4 bases short, with 16 bases between. Looked up from germline, CDR1 is LGHDT and CDR2 is YNNKEL (reference sequence). The CDR3 reads CASSPLWGTRTGELFF. CDR3 DNA: TGTGCCAGCAGCCCCTTGTGGGGGACCCGCACCGGGGAGCTGTTTTTT.

This clonotype was recorded many times. This rearrangement joins TRBV2 to TRBJ2-1; D ambiguous. This CDR3 has 15 amino acids. V lost 4 bases, J lost 8 bases, and 18 bases lay in between. The germline V gene encodes CDR1 SNHLY and CDR2 FYNNEI. The CDR3 is CASSVRSGDGDEQFF. DNA of the CDR3: TGTGCCAGCAGTGTGCGGAGTGGTGATGGAGATGAGCAGTTCTTC.

This clonotype was seen repeatedly, ten times or more. With a much larger clone just one base away, this may be a read error. The CDR3: CASSLGGRVQETQYF. The CDR3 DNA reads as TGTGCCAGCAGCTTAGGAGGTAGGGTCCAAGAGACCCAGTACTTC. The chain employs TRBV11-2 and TRBJ2-5; D is unclear. V lost 1 base, J lost 1 base, and 10 bases lay in between. This CDR3 contains 15 residues. The germline V gene has CDR1 SGHAT and CDR2 FQNNGV.

This clonotype was seen repeatedly, ten times or more. The rearrangement joins TRBV29-1 to TRBJ2-5, with D unresolved. With 1 base removed from V and 13 bases from J, the gap between germline ends came to 16 bases. The germline V gene encodes CDR1 SQVTM and CDR2 ANQGSEA. This CDR3 has 12 residues. Here the CDR3 reads CSVEVPEGRWYF. Here the CDR3 DNA reads TGCAGCGTTGAAGTTCCGGAAGGGCGTTGGTACTTC.

V is TRBV3-1 and J is TRBJ2-7; D uncertain. The CDR3 contains 11 residues. Trimming took off 3 bases at V and 5 bases at J, with 5 bases between the two ends. From germline, CDR1 is LGHDT and CDR2 YNNKEL (reference sequence). CDR3 DNA sequence: TGTGCCAGCAGCCAGTCACACGAGCAGTACTTC. Protein sequence: CASSQSHEQYF.